This is a list of T cell receptor beta chains from one sample in a study of blood T cell repertoires in COVID-19. This table comes from immunoSEQ multiplex PCR, and its TCRdb copy is limited to in-frame clones, with some not included. The sample yields under 450,000 clones, roughly nine tenths seen once. The sequenced sample was PBMCs or T cells enriched from blood (not recorded which). The receptors were gathered from a woman aged 35 to 49 who had been exposed to COVID-19. Both conserved end residues are trimmed from each CDR3.

v_call cdr3_aa
TRBV7-9 ASSPSFGTAGNTIY
TRBV2 ASKGLGQPQH
TRBV27 ASSPGTSGRKVY
TRBV3-1/TRBV3-2 ASSQVGPRDTQY
TRBV6-5 ASRNGQVGNQPQH
TRBV5-5 ASSLYSDQPQH
TRBV7-9 ASSFPTSGRAHSYNEQF
TRBV15 ATSREVGTTYEQY
TRBV10-2 ATTRLAAEETQY
TRBV11-3 ASSLIAENTGELF
TRBV27 ASSLSLTSPYNEQF
TRBV18 ASFGTAQETQY
TRBV9 ASSVERSSGNTIY
TRBV7-3 ASSQNRDTEAF
TRBV30 AWRRREFLDTQY
TRBV24-1 ATSESHLPGSGNTIY
TRBV7-2 ASSFTQGGGNTIY
TRBV2 ASSETGWAPEAF